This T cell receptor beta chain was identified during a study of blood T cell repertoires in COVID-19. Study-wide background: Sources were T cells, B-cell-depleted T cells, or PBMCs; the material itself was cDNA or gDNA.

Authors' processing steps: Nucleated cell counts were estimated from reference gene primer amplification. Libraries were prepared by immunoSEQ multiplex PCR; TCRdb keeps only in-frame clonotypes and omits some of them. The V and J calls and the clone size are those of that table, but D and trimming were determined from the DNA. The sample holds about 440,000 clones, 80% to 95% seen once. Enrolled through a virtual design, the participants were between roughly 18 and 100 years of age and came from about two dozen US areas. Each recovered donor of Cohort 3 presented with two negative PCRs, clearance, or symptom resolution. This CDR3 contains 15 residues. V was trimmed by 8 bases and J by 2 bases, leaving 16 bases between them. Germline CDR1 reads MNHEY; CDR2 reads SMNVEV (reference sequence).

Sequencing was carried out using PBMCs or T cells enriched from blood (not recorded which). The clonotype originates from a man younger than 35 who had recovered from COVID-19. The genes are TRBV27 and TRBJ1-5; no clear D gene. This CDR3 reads CASGHPSMGNQPQHF. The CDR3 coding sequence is TGTGCCAGCGGTCACCCTAGTATGGGCAATCAGCCCCAGCATTTT.